Listed here are 26 T cell receptor beta chains from one sample, sequenced in a study of shared clonotypes between healthy human individuals. Positively selected for CCR7, the CD45RO-negative cells used as naive CD8 cells excluded terminally differentiated effector memory CD45RA+ cells. This table comes from immunoSEQ multiplex PCR, and its TCRdb copy is limited to in-frame clones, with some not included. The sample lists around 600,000 clones, 98% occurring once. Material: naive CD8+ T cells sorted from blood. These receptors came from a man between 25 and 39 years old in good health.

The V and J genes are TRBV27 and TRBJ1-1; weak D call: TRBD1 (5 bases). Germline CDR1 reads MNHEY; CDR2 reads SMNVEV (reference sequence). V lost 5 bases and J 4 bases, leaving 17 bases between the germline ends. The CDR3 is 15 residues long. CDR3 loop: CASSPTRGVRTEAFF. The CDR3, as DNA: TGTGCCAGCAGTCCCACACGAGGGGTGCGCACTGAAGCTTTCTTT.

This clone was seen only once. This chain links TRBV6-6 with TRBJ1-2; unclear D gene. The germline gives CDR1 MNHNY, CDR2 SVGAGI (reference sequence). This CDR3 contains 12 residues. Trimming shortened V by 5 bases and J by 7 bases, and 11 bases separated the two germline ends. The CDR3 protein is CASSPEAGGYTF. The CDR3 DNA reads as TGTGCCAGCAGTCCGGAGGCGGGTGGCTACACCTTC.

CDR3: CASSTGTGNMIWTEAFF. The CDR3 nucleotides read TGTGCCAGCAGCACCGGGACAGGGAACATGATTTGGACTGAAGCTTTCTTT. The rearrangement links TRBV5-5 to TRBJ1-1, with TRBD1 matching over 9 bases. The CDR3 extends over 17 amino acids. Looked up from germline, CDR1 is SGHKS and CDR2 is YYEKEE (reference sequence). The trim removed 4 bases at V and 5 bases at J, leaving 15 bases unmatched.

This clone was counted a single time. The rearrangement uses TRBV5-1 and TRBJ2-7; TRBD2 matches at 11 bases. Germline lookup yields CDR1 SGHRS and CDR2 YFSETQ. The CDR3 sequence is 16 residues long. The ends lost 0 bases at V and 6 bases at J; junction bases unmatched: 8. The CDR3 protein is CASSLALAGAPGEQYF. In DNA, the CDR3 is TGCGCCAGCAGCTTGGCACTAGCGGGGGCTCCTGGCGAGCAGTACTTC.

The V gene is TRBV5-1, the J gene TRBJ2-5; 9 nucleotides align to TRBD1. Per the germline V gene, CDR1 is SGHRS and CDR2 is YFSETQ. CDR3 length: 16 residues. The V gene end was trimmed by 3 bases and the J gene end by 2 bases; junction bases not matched to a gene: 8. CDR3 loop: CASSWGQGRPQETQYF. The CDR3 coding sequence is TGCGCCAGCAGCTGGGGACAGGGACGGCCACAAGAGACCCAGTACTTC.

The chain joins TRBV5-4 to TRBJ2-7; D may be TRBD1 or TRBD2 (7 bases each). The germline gives CDR1 SGHNT, CDR2 YYREEE (reference sequence). The CDR3 is 15 amino acids. V was trimmed by 4 bases and J by 4 bases, leaving 18 bases between them. The CDR3 nucleotides read TGTGCCAGCAGCCCAGCTCAGGGGGGAGGGTACGAGCAGTACTTC. It codes for CASSPAQGGGYEQYF.

The chain links TRBV27 to TRBJ2-1, with 11 positions matching TRBD2. The CDR3 runs to 15 residues. Germline V lookup: CDR1 MNHEY, CDR2 SMNVEV (reference sequence). Germline trimming cut 4 bases from V and 6 bases from J; bases unmatched to any gene: 5. The CDR3 loop reads CASSSPGLAVNEQFF. CDR3 nucleotide sequence: TGTGCCAGCAGTTCCCCGGGACTAGCGGTCAATGAGCAGTTCTTC.

The rearrangement uses TRBV4-1 and TRBJ2-3; D remains unclear. V shed 3 bases and J shed 3 bases, with 19 bases lying between them. CDR3 length: 17 residues. CDR1 and CDR2 (germline): MGHRA, YSYEKL. This chain's CDR3 is CASSQAANLPGTDTQYF. The CDR3 nucleotides are TGCGCCAGCAGCCAGGCCGCAAATCTCCCAGGTACAGATACGCAGTATTTT.

The CDR3 sequence is CASSRGLAGHEQFF. CDR3 DNA: TGTGCCAGCAGCCGTGGACTAGCGGGACATGAGCAGTTCTTC. The chain carries TRBV27 and TRBJ2-1, with 12 nucleotides matching TRBD2. The CDR3 runs 14 residues. The germline gives CDR1 MNHEY, CDR2 SMNVEV (reference sequence). The V gene end was trimmed by 6 bases and the J gene end by 8 bases; junction bases not matched to a gene: 5.

The rearrangement links TRBV27 to TRBJ2-7; 7 bases are shared with TRBD2. Germline CDR1 and CDR2: MNHEY and SMNVEV (reference sequence). The CDR3 is 17 residues long. With V trimmed by 4 bases and J by 4 bases, 16 bases remained unmatched. The CDR3 loop is CASSSSHGVAGIYEQYF. The CDR3 DNA reads TGTGCCAGCAGTTCCTCCCATGGAGTAGCGGGTATATACGAGCAGTACTTC.

The chain employs TRBV27 and TRBJ1-5, with D perhaps matching TRBD1 (6 bases). The CDR3 has 13 amino acids. Germline lookup yields CDR1 MNHEY and CDR2 SMNVEV (reference sequence). Trimming took off 5 bases at V and 7 bases at J, with 12 bases between the two ends. Here the CDR3 reads CASSLTGLQPQHF. As DNA, the CDR3 is TGTGCCAGCAGTCTCACAGGGTTGCAGCCCCAGCATTTT.

Comments on this clone: An end of the junction does not agree with germline; a read error may underlie this. V and J are TRBV9 and TRBJ2-7, with a weak D call TRBD1 (6 bases). Germline-derived CDR1 and CDR2 are SGDLS and YYNGEE. CDR3 length: 14 residues. Written as DNA, the CDR3 is TGTGCCAGCAGCTCCCCAATGACAGGTTACGAGTTACACTTC. Translation: CASSSPMTGYELHF.

The chain recombines TRBV11-2 with TRBJ2-4; D is unresolved. This CDR3 has 16 amino acids. V shed 5 bases and J shed 4 bases, with 18 bases lying between them. The germline V gene encodes CDR1 SGHAT and CDR2 FQNNGV. CDR3 in amino acids: CASSLDGLADKNIQYF. The CDR3 DNA is TGTGCCAGCAGCCTCGACGGTTTGGCAGATAAAAACATTCAGTACTTC. Looking up the rest from reference TRBV11-2 and TRBJ2-4 gives the full variable domain: EAGVAQSPRYKIIEKRQSVAFWCNPISGHATLYWYQQILGQGPKLLIQFQNNGVVDDSQLPKDRFSAERLKGVDSTLKIQPAKLEDSAVYLCASSLDGLADKNIQYFGAGTRLSVL.

CDR3 coding DNA: TGTGCCAGCTCATCACTTCCGGGACAGGGACCCTACGAGCAGTACTTC. It specifies CASSSLPGQGPYEQYF. The V gene is TRBV18, the J gene TRBJ2-7, with TRBD1 identical over 9 bases. Unmatched junction bases numbered 10, after V lost 5 bases and J lost 2 bases. This CDR3 has 16 amino acids. CDR1 and CDR2 (germline): KGHSH, LQKENI.

The genes are TRBV4-1 and TRBJ1-4; D not resolved. The CDR3 totals 15 residues. CDR1 and CDR2 from the germline V gene are MGHRA and YSYEKL. With 1 base removed from V and 1 base from J, the gap between germline ends came to 7 bases. The CDR3 loop is CASSQGPLTNEKLFF. The CDR3 DNA reads TGCGCCAGCAGCCAAGGGCCCCTAACTAATGAAAAACTGTTTTTT.

In DNA form, the CDR3 reads TGTGCCAGCAGTACCGGACCGTACGGTGAGCAGTTCTTC. Residues: CASSTGPYGEQFF. V and J are TRBV6-5 and TRBJ2-1; D remains unclear. Trimming took off 5 bases at V and 9 bases at J, with 14 bases between the two ends. Germline V gene sequence: CDR1 MNHEY, CDR2 SVGAGI. CDR3 size: 13 residues.

The CDR3 here is CASSRNRWDGYTF. The DNA of the CDR3 is TGTGCCAGCAGCCGGAACAGGTGGGATGGCTACACCTTC. The V and J genes are TRBV14 and TRBJ1-2; tentative D call: TRBD1 (5 bases). V lost 4 bases and J 6 bases, leaving 12 bases between the germline ends. The CDR3 runs 13 residues. Germline assignment: CDR1 SGHDN and CDR2 FVKESK.

The V call is TRBV5-6, the J call TRBJ1-2; TRBD1 agrees at 7 bases. There are 14 residues in the CDR3. CDR1 and CDR2 from the germline V gene are SGHDT and YYEEEE. The ends lost 4 bases at V and 0 bases at J; junction bases unmatched: 3. CDR3 amino acids: CASSRDSPNYGYTF. The DNA of the CDR3 is TGTGCCAGCAGCCGGGACAGCCCTAACTATGGCTACACCTTC.

The V call is TRBV7-2, the J call TRBJ2-5; TRBD1 aligns across 10 bases. With 5 bases clipped from V and 2 bases from J, the junction kept 5 bases outside the gene matches. Germline assignment: CDR1 SGHTA and CDR2 FQGNSA. The CDR3 is 15 residues long. In DNA form, the CDR3 reads TGTGCCAGCAGCACGACAGGGGGCAGGCAAGAGACCCAGTACTTC. Amino acid sequence: CASSTTGGRQETQYF.

This sequence joins TRBV18 and TRBJ2-3; 14 bases agree with TRBD2. Germline V gives CDR1 KGHSH, CDR2 LQKENI. The CDR3 totals 20 residues. Trimming at V came to 3 bases and at J to 1 base, leaving 12 bases not matched to a gene. The CDR3 loop is CASSPEPGLAGEGGTDTQYF. The CDR3 nucleotides read TGTGCCAGCTCACCCGAACCGGGACTAGCGGGAGAGGGCGGCACAGATACGCAGTATTTT.

This clone appeared once. The chain joins TRBV7-9 to TRBJ2-7, with D unresolved. Germline V CDR1 and CDR2: SEHNR, FQNEAQ (reference sequence). V lost 4 bases and J lost 4, with 14 bases in between. The length of the CDR3 is 14 residues. CDR3 nucleotide sequence: TGTGCCAGCAGCTCCCAAGACCTGAGGTACGAGCAGTACTTC. This codes for CASSSQDLRYEQYF.

This chain joins TRBV11-2 and TRBJ2-5, with D perhaps given as TRBD1 or TRBD2 (5 bases each). This CDR3 is 14 amino acids long. With 7 bases removed from V and 5 bases from J, the gap between germline ends came to 17 bases. Per germline, CDR1 SGHAT and CDR2 FQNNGV. The CDR3 DNA follows: TGTGCCAGCACTAAAGAGGGGCCTGGGGAGACCCAGTACTTC. Protein: CASTKEGPGETQYF.

The chain joins TRBV29-1 to TRBJ2-7; D gene unclear. This CDR3 comprises 12 residues. CDR1 is SQVTM and CDR2 is ANQGSEA in the germline V gene. V was shortened by 8 bases and J by 0 bases, with 11 bases between the two germline ends. The DNA for the CDR3 is TGCAGCTATGGAACCAACTCCTACGAGCAGTACTTC. Its translation is CSYGTNSYEQYF.

V is TRBV11-3 and J is TRBJ2-4; the D call may be TRBD1 or TRBD2 (5 bases each). The CDR3 totals 9 residues. Trimming removed 5 bases at V and 15 bases at J, with 8 bases between. Germline V gene lookup returns CDR1 SGHNT and CDR2 YENEEA. The CDR3 sequence is CASSPGTYF. The CDR3 DNA follows: TGTGCCAGCAGCCCTGGGACGTACTTC.

J is TRBJ1-1 and V is TRBV19, with a weak D call TRBD1 (6 bases). V lost 3 bases and J 1 base, leaving 9 bases between the germline ends. There are 14 residues in the CDR3. Germline CDR1 is LNHDA and CDR2 is SQIVND (reference sequence). The CDR3 spells CASSIWTENTEAFF. CDR3 DNA: TGTGCCAGTAGTATTTGGACAGAGAACACTGAAGCTTTCTTT.

This chain connects TRBV9 to TRBJ2-1; 8 bases fit TRBD2. This CDR3 has 16 residues. The germline V gene encodes CDR1 SGDLS and CDR2 YYNGEE. Trimming removed 1 base from V and 4 bases from J; junction bases left unmatched: 7. The CDR3 DNA reads TGTGCCAGCAGCGTAAGACCGGGACTAGGATACAATGAGCAGTTCTTC. It translates to CASSVRPGLGYNEQFF.